The 16 T cell receptor beta chains given below trace back to one sample, sequenced in a study of blood T cell repertoires in COVID-19. Assay used: immunoSEQ multiplex PCR; TCRdb lists only in-frame clones, some missing. The sample consists of roughly 190,000 clones, nearly 90% of them appearing once. The sequenced material came from peripheral blood. The receptors originated from a man between 60 and 75 years old with active or convalescent COVID-19.

The V and J genes are TRBV5-6 and TRBJ2-5; 8 nucleotides align to TRBD1. There are 14 residues in the CDR3. V shed 2 bases, J shed 7 bases, and the junction held 7 bases outside the gene matches. Germline V gene data show CDR1 as SGHDT and CDR2 as YYEEEE. CDR3 sequence reads: CASSFPTGTGTQYF. The CDR3 bases are TGTGCCAGCAGCTTTCCGACTGGGACAGGGACCCAGTACTTC.

This sequence joins TRBV6-5 and TRBJ1-1, with D possibly being TRBD1 (6 bases). The V end was cut by 7 bases, the J end by 8 bases, with 20 bases between. The CDR3 is 14 residues long. Germline loops: CDR1 MNHEY, CDR2 SVGAGI. CDR3 sequence (DNA): TGTGCCAGCAATCAGGGGCAGGGATTTTTGGAAGCTTTCTTT. This translates into CASNQGQGFLEAFF.

The DNA of the CDR3 is TGTGCCAGCAGCATCCCCCGGGACAGGGGATATGGCTACACCTTC. Translated, it gives CASSIPRDRGYGYTF. The chain uses TRBV7-3 and TRBJ1-2; 10 bases align to TRBD1. The V segment lost 5 bases and the J segment 5 bases; nucleotides outside the gene matches: 8. CDR3 length: 15 amino acids. From germline, CDR1 is SGHTA and CDR2 FQGTGA. Complete variable domain (other parts from reference TRBV7-3 and TRBJ1-2): GAGVSQTPSNKVTEKGKYVELRCDPISGHTALYWYRQSLGQGPEFLIYFQGTGAADDSGLPNDRFFAVRPEGSVSTLKIQRTERGDSAVYLCASSIPRDRGYGYTFGSGTRLTVV.

This chain uses TRBV6-1 with TRBJ1-3; 7 bases fit TRBD1. This CDR3 is 15 amino acids long. J lost 4 bases, V lost 1 base, and 4 bases had no gene match. Germline lookup yields CDR1 MNHNS and CDR2 SASEGT. The CDR3 DNA follows: TGTGCCAGCAGTGAAGGAGACAGGGCGGGAAACACCATATATTTT. Protein product: CASSEGDRAGNTIYF.

CDR3 region: CASSLQGGVGTEAFF. CDR3 nucleotide sequence: TGCGCCAGCAGCTTACAGGGTGGGGTGGGGACTGAAGCTTTCTTT. The chain carries TRBV5-1 and TRBJ1-1; D is perhaps TRBD1 (6 bases). V lost 2 bases, J lost 5 bases, and 16 bases lay in between. Germline values: CDR1 SGHRS, CDR2 YFSETQ. The CDR3 is 15 residues long.

The gene calls are TRBV24-1 and TRBJ1-1; 11 bases match TRBD1. The CDR3 is 14 residues long. Unmatched junction bases numbered 4, after V lost 7 bases and J lost 4 bases. Germline lookup yields CDR1 KGHDR and CDR2 SFDVKD. The CDR3 reads CATRGQGDSTEAFF. Here the CDR3 DNA reads TGTGCCACCAGGGGACAGGGGGACTCCACTGAAGCTTTCTTT.

The rearrangement joins TRBV27 to TRBJ2-3; possible D gene TRBD1, 6 bases. V dropped 5 bases and J dropped 2 bases, with 11 bases sitting between them. The CDR3 contains 14 residues. The germline gives CDR1 MNHEY, CDR2 SMNVEV (reference sequence). The CDR3, as DNA: TGTGCCAGCAGTATCAGGGGAACCACAGATACGCAGTATTTT. Translation gives CASSIRGTTDTQYF.

CDR3 region: CASSQERTPNIQYF. The DNA for the CDR3 is TGCGCCAGCAGCCAAGAGCGGACTCCAAACATTCAGTACTTC. V is TRBV4-1 and J is TRBJ2-4; the D gene is possibly TRBD2 (5 bases). The CDR3 spans 14 residues. Germline CDR1 MGHRA, CDR2 YSYEKL. V lost 0 bases to trimming and J lost 6 bases, with 9 bases between them.

This rearrangement joins TRBV19 to TRBJ2-1; TRBD1 aligns across 10 bases. The CDR3 contains 17 residues. Germline values: CDR1 LNHDA, CDR2 SQIVND (reference sequence). V shed 5 bases and J 2 bases; nucleotides not matched to a gene: 9. The CDR3 protein is CASSPSRDRGTYNEQFF. For the CDR3, the DNA is TGTGCCAGTAGTCCGTCCCGGGACAGGGGTACCTACAATGAGCAGTTCTTC.

The chain joins TRBV13 to TRBJ1-4; a possible D gene is TRBD1 (5 bases). V gave up 4 bases and J gave up 7 bases, with 16 bases separating them. This CDR3 has 15 amino acids. Germline CDR1 and CDR2: PRHDT and FYEKMQ (reference sequence). For the CDR3, the DNA is TGTGCCAGCAGCTCCTACAGGTTAAGAGGTGAAAAACTGTTTTTT. It yields the protein CASSSYRLRGEKLFF.

The rearrangement links TRBV11-2 to TRBJ2-1; weak D call: TRBD2 (6 bases). Looked up from germline, CDR1 is SGHAT and CDR2 is FQNNGV. This CDR3 is built from 14 residues. The V end was cut by 5 bases, the J end by 6 bases, with 14 bases between. Here the CDR3 DNA reads TGTGCCAGCAGCCTCCGGGACTTCGTCAATGAGCAGTTCTTC. Translating it yields CASSLRDFVNEQFF.

The chain joins TRBV9 to TRBJ2-3; 7 nucleotides align to TRBD2. The germline CDR1 and CDR2 sequences are SGDLS and YYNGEE. The CDR3 has 16 amino acids. The ends lost 4 bases at V and 2 bases at J; junction bases unmatched: 10. The CDR3 DNA follows: TGTGCCAGCAGCACCCCAAGCGGGGTGTTCACAGATACGCAGTATTTT. Amino acids: CASSTPSGVFTDTQYF.

The chain employs TRBV11-2 and TRBJ2-1, with a possible D match to TRBD1 (6 bases). The CDR3 runs 16 residues. V gave up 6 bases and J gave up 4 bases, with 19 bases separating them. From germline, CDR1 is SGHAT and CDR2 FQNNGV. The CDR3 loop is CASRNWGQRFYNEQFF. CDR3 coding DNA: TGTGCCAGCAGGAACTGGGGGCAGCGCTTTTACAATGAGCAGTTCTTC.

CDR3 coding DNA: TGTGCTAGTGGTTTGAGTTCCCGGGGTACCGGGGAGCTGTTTTTT. Its protein product is CASGLSSRGTGELFF. The V and J genes are TRBV12-5 and TRBJ2-2; possibly TRBD2 for D (5 bases). V shed 2 bases and J shed 5 bases, with 12 bases lying between them. There are 15 residues in the CDR3. The V gene's germline CDR1 is LGHNT and CDR2 FRNRAP.

This chain joins TRBV7-8 and TRBJ1-5; weak D call: TRBD1 (5 bases). The CDR3 totals 17 residues. V dropped 5 bases and J dropped 9 bases, with 26 bases sitting between them. Germline CDR1 is SGHVS and CDR2 is FQNEAQ. CDR3 region: CASSDDSLSMGNGPQHF. In nucleotides, the CDR3 is TGTGCCAGCAGCGATGACAGCCTCTCGATGGGAAATGGGCCCCAGCATTTT.

The J gene is TRBJ2-7, the V gene TRBV10-2; 11 bases fit TRBD1. CDR1 WSHSY and CDR2 SAAADI come from the germline V gene. The CDR3 runs to 15 residues. V gave up 6 bases and J gave up 2 bases; unmatched junction bases: 6. CDR3 in amino acids: CASRIGTGGTYEQYF. CDR3 coding DNA: TGCGCCAGCAGAATCGGGACAGGGGGTACCTACGAGCAGTACTTC.